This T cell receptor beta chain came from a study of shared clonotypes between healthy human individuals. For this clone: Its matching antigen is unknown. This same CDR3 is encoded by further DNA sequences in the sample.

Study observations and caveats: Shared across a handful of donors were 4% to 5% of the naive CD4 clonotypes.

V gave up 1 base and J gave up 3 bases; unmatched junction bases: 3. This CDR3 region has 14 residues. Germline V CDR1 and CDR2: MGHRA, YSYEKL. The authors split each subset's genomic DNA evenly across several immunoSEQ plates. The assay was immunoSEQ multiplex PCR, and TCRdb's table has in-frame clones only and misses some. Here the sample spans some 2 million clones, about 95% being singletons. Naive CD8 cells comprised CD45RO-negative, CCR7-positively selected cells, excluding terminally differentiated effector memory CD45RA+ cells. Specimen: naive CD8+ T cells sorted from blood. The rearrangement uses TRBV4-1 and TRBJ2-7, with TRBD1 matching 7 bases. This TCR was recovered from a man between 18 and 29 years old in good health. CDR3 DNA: TGCGCCAGCAGCCAAGCCCAGGGGGTCTACGAGCAGTACTTC. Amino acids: CASSQAQGVYEQYF.